This paragraph covers one TCR beta chain sequence. No antigen is known for it. Sequenced by immunoSEQ multiplex PCR; TCRdb stores in-frame clones only, minus some. This table has 84,000 or so clones, roughly 89% appearing once. This CDR3 has 17 amino acids. The germline V gene encodes CDR1 GTSNPN and CDR2 SVGIG (reference sequence). V gave up 0 bases and J gave up 8 bases, with 20 bases separating them. The source of the sample is a study of T cell responses to AZD1222 COVID-19 vaccine. Regarding the study as a whole: Regions 160-218 and 743-854 dominated among vaccine-associated CD4 TCRs spanning spike.

This clonotype was sampled from an adult in good health. Here the sequenced sample was peripheral blood, taken on day 0 of AZD1222 vaccination. The chain couples TRBV30 to TRBJ1-6; weak D call: TRBD1 (5 bases). The CDR3: CAWSVLQGLLGDSPLHF. The CDR3 region has the DNA TGTGCCTGGAGTGTACTGCAGGGCCTTTTGGGTGATTCACCCCTCCACTTT.